A selection of T cell receptor beta chains follows, all from one sample in a study of CD8 T cells in Susac syndrome. One entry per CDR3 protein, called by TCRdb with MiXCR from the immunoSEQ multiplex PCR reads. Here the sample spans around 160,000 distinct CDR3 sequences, approximately 93% being singletons. Sequencing was done on a sample of CD4+ T cells from PBMCs. Receptors were obtained from a human donor with multiple sclerosis. Each CDR3 is given with its conserved first and last residue. Each record gives: D gene, J gene, V gene, CDR3 protein, CDR3 DNA. A D gene is named only where the DNA matches it firmly.

D: TRBD2; J: TRBJ2-7; V: TRBV20-1; CDR3: CSAATSGRGYEQYF; DNA: TGCAGTGCTGCGACTAGCGGGAGAGGATACGAGCAGTACTTC
D: -; J: TRBJ1-1; V: TRBV3-1; CDR3: CASSVTSFTEAFF; DNA: TGTGCCAGCAGCGTTACAAGTTTCACTGAAGCTTTCTTT
D: -; J: TRBJ2-7; V: TRBV25-1; CDR3: CASNSYYEQYF; DNA: TGTGCCAGCAACAGCTACTACGAGCAGTACTTC
D: TRBD1; J: TRBJ1-1; V: TRBV4-2; CDR3: CASSPPGQRNTEAFF; DNA: TGTGCCAGCAGCCCTCCGGGACAGAGGAACACTGAAGCTTTCTTT
D: -; J: TRBJ1-3; V: TRBV30; CDR3: CAWSLSSGNTIYF; DNA: TGTGCCTGGAGTTTGTCCTCTGGAAACACCATATATTTT
D: -; J: TRBJ2-3; V: TRBV19; CDR3: CASKTSPLTDTQYF; DNA: TGTGCCAGTAAAACCAGCCCTCTCACAGATACGCAGTATTTT
D: -; J: TRBJ1-5; V: TRBV2; CDR3: CASSRDSGGGQPQHF; DNA: TGTGCCAGCAGTCGGGACTCGGGAGGAGGACAGCCCCAGCATTTT
D: -; J: TRBJ1-1; V: TRBV3-1; CDR3: CASSQWRGAGNTEAFF; DNA: TGTGCCAGCAGCCAATGGCGGGGGGCTGGGAACACTGAAGCTTTCTTT
D: TRBD1; J: TRBJ2-7; V: TRBV3-1; CDR3: CASSQERGPVREQYF; DNA: TGTGCCAGCAGCCAAGAGAGGGGGCCCGTGCGAGAGCAGTACTTC
D: -; J: TRBJ1-5; V: TRBV9; CDR3: CASSPRMGEPQHF; DNA: TGTGCCAGCAGCCCAAGGATGGGAGAACCCCAGCATTTT
D: -; J: TRBJ2-4; V: TRBV20-1; CDR3: CSARDVEGINIQYF; DNA: TGCAGTGCTAGAGATGTAGAGGGCATAAACATTCAGTACTTC
D: -; J: TRBJ2-5; V: TRBV4-1; CDR3: CASSQARTQYF; DNA: TGCGCCAGCAGCCAAGCCCGCACCCAGTACTTC
D: -; J: TRBJ1-2; V: TRBV18; CDR3: CASSPIPDSLYGYTF; DNA: TGTGCCAGCTCACCGATCCCTGACAGCCTCTATGGCTACACCTTC
D: -; J: TRBJ2-1; V: TRBV6-6; CDR3: CASSYATNEQFF; DNA: TGTGCCAGCAGTTACGCGACAAATGAGCAGTTCTTC
D: TRBD2; J: TRBJ2-3; V: TRBV5-4; CDR3: CASSVTSGASTDTQYF; DNA: TGTGCCAGCAGCGTGACTAGCGGGGCTAGCACAGATACGCAGTATTTT
D: -; J: TRBJ1-2; V: TRBV30; CDR3: CAWSNSLISYGYTF; DNA: TGTGCCTGGAGTAACTCACTTATAAGCTATGGCTACACCTTC
D: TRBD1; J: TRBJ2-3; V: TRBV4-2; CDR3: CASSQVGAGGIDTQYF; DNA: TGTGCCAGCAGCCAAGTGGGGGCAGGGGGAATAGATACGCAGTATTTT
D: -; J: TRBJ2-7; V: TRBV28; CDR3: CASSEDNSYEQYF; DNA: TGTGCCAGCAGTGAAGACAACTCCTACGAGCAGTACTTC
D: -; J: TRBJ2-7; V: TRBV10-3; CDR3: CAIRTGGYEQYF; DNA: TGTGCCATCAGAACAGGTGGCTACGAGCAGTACTTC
D: TRBD2; J: TRBJ2-5; V: TRBV4-2; CDR3: CASSQGLAGATRETQYF; DNA: TGTGCCAGCAGCCAGGGACTAGCGGGAGCGACTCGGGAGACCCAGTACTTC
D: TRBD1; J: TRBJ1-3; V: TRBV20-1; CDR3: CSARPGTGNLDAIYF; DNA: TGCAGTGCTAGACCCGGGACAGGCAACCTTGATGCCATATATTTT
D: -; J: TRBJ2-6; V: TRBV6-2/TRBV6-3; CDR3: CASSYPESGANVLTF; DNA: TGTGCCAGCAGTTATCCGGAATCTGGGGCCAACGTCCTGACTTTC
D: -; J: TRBJ1-3; V: TRBV29-1; CDR3: CSTKTAGNTIYF; DNA: TGCAGCACGAAGACAGCGGGAAACACCATATATTTT
D: TRBD1; J: TRBJ2-7; V: TRBV6-6; CDR3: CASADRGHEQYF; DNA: TGTGCCAGCGCGGACAGGGGGCACGAGCAGTACTTC